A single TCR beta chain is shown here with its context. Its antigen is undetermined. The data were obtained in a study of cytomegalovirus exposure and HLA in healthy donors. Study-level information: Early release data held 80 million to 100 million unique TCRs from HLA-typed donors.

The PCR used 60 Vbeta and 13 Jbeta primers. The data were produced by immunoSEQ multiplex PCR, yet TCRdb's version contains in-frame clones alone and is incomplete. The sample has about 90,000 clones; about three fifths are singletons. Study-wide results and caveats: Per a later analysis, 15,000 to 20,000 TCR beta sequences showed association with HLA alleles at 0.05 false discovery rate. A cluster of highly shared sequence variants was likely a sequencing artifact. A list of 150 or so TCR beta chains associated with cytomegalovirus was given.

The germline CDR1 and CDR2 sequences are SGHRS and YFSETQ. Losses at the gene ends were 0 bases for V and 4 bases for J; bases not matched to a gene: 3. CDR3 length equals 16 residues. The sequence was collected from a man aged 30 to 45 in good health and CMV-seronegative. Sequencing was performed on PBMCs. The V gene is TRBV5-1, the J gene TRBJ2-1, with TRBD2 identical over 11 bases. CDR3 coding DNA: TGCGCCAGCAGCTTGGGACTAGCGGGACTATACAATGAGCAGTTCTTC. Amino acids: CASSLGLAGLYNEQFF.